This T cell receptor (beta chain) was documented in a study of CD8 T cells in Susac syndrome. Study-level background: Sequenced Susac syndrome patients included roughly six with active disease and eight or nine who were in remission.

Reverse transcription of roughly 0.45 to 1 ug RNA was performed with random hexamers. The method of amplification for TCR beta CDR3 was immunoSEQ multiplex PCR, covering 54 Vbeta and 13 Jbeta. Using its own MiXCR run on the immunoSEQ multiplex PCR reads, TCRdb lists one record per CDR3 protein. The sample has 170,000 or so distinct CDR3 sequences; about 93% are singletons. The CDR3 is made up of 15 amino acids. V was trimmed by 1 base and J by 3 bases, leaving 12 bases between them. Germline lookup yields CDR1 MGHRA and CDR2 YSYEKL. The specimen sequenced was CD4+ T cells from PBMCs. This chain uses TRBV4-1 with TRBJ1-1; D may be TRBD1 (6 bases). This TCR was recovered from a human donor with Susac syndrome. CDR3 residues: CASSQGRGPDTEAFF. The CDR3 bases are TGCGCCAGCAGCCAAGGCCGGGGGCCTGACACTGAAGCTTTCTTT.